The rows below give T cell receptor beta chains drawn from one sample of a study of T cell responses to AZD1222 COVID-19 vaccine. The table came from immunoSEQ multiplex PCR; TCRdb's copy has only in-frame clones and leaves some out. The table shows 86,000 or so clones, with over 80% occurring only once. The sample in question was peripheral blood, obtained 28 days after the second AZD1222 dose. The receptors were sampled from an adult who received the AZD1222 COVID-19 vaccine. The CDR3 runs from the conserved cysteine through the conserved F or W. A D gene is named only where the DNA matches it firmly. Clone size is shown for a subset of rows, as once, few, many or a class of expanded clone.

TRBV5-6	NA	TRBJ1-2	NA	CASSLPPMGVGYGYTF	TGTGCCAGCAGCTTGCCCCCCATGGGGGTAGGCTATGGCTACACCTTC
TRBV2	NA	TRBJ2-3	NA	CARSGTTDTQYF	TGTGCCAGATCCGGGACCACAGATACGCAGTATTTT
TRBV11-3	TRBD2	TRBJ2-7	NA	CASSLSGTSYEQYF	TGTGCCAGCAGCTTGAGCGGGACCTCCTACGAGCAGTACTTC
TRBV5-6	NA	TRBJ1-4	NA	CASSSAPNRDSEKLFF	TGTGCCAGCAGCTCAGCACCAAACAGGGACTCTGAAAAACTGTTTTTT
TRBV14	NA	TRBJ1-1	NA	CASSQARGSLVAEAFF	TGTGCCAGCAGCCAAGCCCGAGGGTCGTTGGTAGCTGAAGCTTTCTTT
TRBV24-1	NA	TRBJ1-1	NA	CATSDATGSAEAFF	TGTGCCACCAGTGATGCGACGGGAAGCGCTGAAGCTTTCTTT
TRBV6-5	TRBD1	TRBJ2-7	NA	CASSRDRVFHEQYF	TGTGCCAGCTCTCGGGACAGGGTGTTCCACGAGCAGTACTTC
TRBV6-1	NA	TRBJ2-7	NA	CASSEDWRFLGYEQYF	TGTGCCAGCAGTGAAGACTGGAGGTTCCTCGGCTACGAGCAGTACTTC
TRBV7-9	TRBD1	TRBJ1-2	NA	CASSLALDRAYGYTF	TGTGCCAGCAGCTTAGCCCTGGACAGGGCCTATGGCTACACCTTC
TRBV28	NA	TRBJ2-1	NA	CASGRLGSYTLDARQNEQFF	TGTGCCAGCGGCCGACTAGGGAGCTACACGCTGGACGCGAGACAGAATGAGCAGTTCTTC
TRBV6-5	TRBD2	TRBJ2-7	NA	CASRGTSGTYEQYF	TGTGCCAGCAGGGGGACTAGCGGCACCTACGAGCAGTACTTC
TRBV10-1	NA	TRBJ2-2	NA	CASSGVITGELFF	TGCGCCAGCAGCGGGGTGATCACCGGGGAGCTGTTTTTT
TRBV24-1	NA	TRBJ2-2	NA	CATTETGHTGELFF	TGTGCCACCACCGAGACAGGTCACACCGGGGAGCTGTTTTTT
TRBV18	TRBD1	TRBJ1-5	NA	CASRGTGGYQPQHF	TGTGCCAGCAGAGGAACAGGGGGATATCAGCCCCAGCATTTT
TRBV19	NA	TRBJ2-7	NA	CASSILNLPYEQYF	TGTGCCAGTAGTATTCTGAACCTGCCGTACGAGCAGTACTTC
TRBV27	NA	TRBJ1-1	NA	CASSTRDEAFF	TGTGCCAGCAGTACCAGGGATGAAGCTTTCTTT
TRBV11-3	NA	TRBJ2-1	few	CASSLRSSYNEQFF	TGTGCCAGCAGCTTAAGAAGCTCCTACAATGAGCAGTTCTTC
TRBV5-1	NA	TRBJ1-3	NA	CASSLVSLGVSGNTIYF	TGCGCCAGCAGCTTGGTTTCCCTCGGAGTCTCTGGAAACACCATATATTTT
TRBV3-1/TRBV3-2	NA	TRBJ2-7	once	CASRDEQGLYEQYF	TGTGCCAGCAGAGACGAACAGGGCCTTTACGAGCAGTACTTC
TRBV24-1	TRBD2	TRBJ2-1	NA	CATSDAGGRAAYNEQFF	TGTGCCACCAGTGATGCGGGGGGCAGGGCCGCCTACAATGAGCAGTTCTTC
TRBV5-1	NA	TRBJ1-1	NA	CASSSDSPGHTEAFF	TGCGCCAGCAGCTCAGACTCTCCGGGGCACACTGAAGCTTTCTTT
TRBV28	NA	TRBJ1-2	NA	CASSLKGFYGYTF	TGTGCCAGCAGTTTAAAGGGCTTCTATGGCTACACCTTC
TRBV19	NA	TRBJ1-5	NA	CASSSGVVSNQPQHF	TGTGCCAGTAGTTCAGGGGTAGTGAGCAATCAGCCCCAGCATTTT
TRBV2	TRBD1	TRBJ2-5	NA	CASTFGQGVRETQYF	TGTGCCAGCACGTTCGGACAGGGGGTTAGAGAGACCCAGTACTTC
TRBV27	TRBD2	TRBJ2-1	NA	CASSLGPRLAGGRFF	TGTGCCAGCAGTTTGGGACCCCGACTAGCGGGGGGGAGGTTCTTC
TRBV28	TRBD1	TRBJ1-3	NA	CASSKGGAEGNTIYF	TGTGCCAGCAGTAAAGGGGGCGCTGAGGGAAACACCATATATTTT
TRBV5-6	TRBD1	TRBJ1-2	NA	CASSSTGGAEGNYGYTF	TGTGCCAGCAGCTCTACAGGGGGCGCCGAGGGCAACTATGGCTACACCTTC
TRBV5-1	TRBD1	TRBJ2-5	once	CASSLAGGEETQYF	TGCGCCAGCAGCTTAGCAGGGGGAGAGGAGACCCAGTACTTC
TRBV19	TRBD1	TRBJ2-3	NA	CASSTRQGRTDTQYF	TGTGCCAGTAGTACCCGACAGGGGAGGACAGATACGCAGTATTTT
TRBV5-4	NA	TRBJ1-1	NA	CASRSFTEAFF	TGTGCCAGCAGATCCTTCACTGAAGCTTTCTTT
TRBV15	NA	TRBJ2-1	NA	CATSRDTTANEQFF	TGTGCCACCAGCAGAGACACTACTGCCAATGAGCAGTTCTTC
TRBV2	TRBD1	TRBJ2-7	NA	CASTLTGGHEQYF	TGTGCCAGCACCCTGACAGGGGGCCACGAGCAGTACTTC
TRBV5-1	NA	TRBJ1-2	few	CASSLGLGVLDGYTF	TGCGCCAGCAGCCTAGGACTAGGGGTCTTGGATGGCTACACCTTC
TRBV2	TRBD1	TRBJ2-1	NA	CASGRDRDRNEQFF	TGTGCCAGCGGGCGAGACAGGGATAGGAATGAGCAGTTCTTC
TRBV9	TRBD1	TRBJ2-7	NA	CASSNRDSKTYEQYF	TGTGCCAGCAGCAACCGGGACAGTAAAACCTACGAGCAGTACTTC
TRBV3-1/TRBV3-2	NA	TRBJ1-1	once	CASSQDERLEAFF	TGTGCCAGCAGCCAAGACGAGCGGCTTGAAGCTTTCTTT
TRBV27	NA	TRBJ2-3	NA	CASSFLAKDTQYF	TGTGCCAGCAGTTTTCTGGCGAAAGATACGCAGTATTTT
TRBV5-1	TRBD1	TRBJ1-4	NA	CASSLAKGQGGVEKLFF	TGCGCCAGCAGCTTGGCCAAAGGACAGGGCGGCGTCGAAAAACTGTTTTTT
TRBV24-1	TRBD1	TRBJ1-3	NA	CATGRQRGLIESISGNTIYF	TGTGCCACGGGGAGGCAAAGGGGGCTCATCGAAAGTATCTCTGGAAACACCATATATTTT